This T cell receptor beta chain was obtained from a study of CDR3 diversity in severe acne. Germline assignment: CDR1 SQVTM and CDR2 ANQGSEA. The CDR3 is made up of 17 amino acids. With 8 bases removed from V and 0 bases from J, the gap between germline ends came to 23 bases. This clonotype was detected many times. TCRdb re-derived calls from the PCR reads in MiXCR, one entry per CDR3 protein. In the table there are about 97,000 distinct CDR3 sequences, roughly half of which are singletons. V and J are TRBV29-1 and TRBJ2-1; D is possibly TRBD2 (5 bases). The receptor comes from a male donor with acne. The sample comprised blood. CDR3 in amino acids: CSPPAHGSRGSYNEQFF. DNA for the CDR3: TGCAGCCCCCCGGCCCACGGTTCTCGGGGCTCCTACAATGAGCAGTTCTTC.